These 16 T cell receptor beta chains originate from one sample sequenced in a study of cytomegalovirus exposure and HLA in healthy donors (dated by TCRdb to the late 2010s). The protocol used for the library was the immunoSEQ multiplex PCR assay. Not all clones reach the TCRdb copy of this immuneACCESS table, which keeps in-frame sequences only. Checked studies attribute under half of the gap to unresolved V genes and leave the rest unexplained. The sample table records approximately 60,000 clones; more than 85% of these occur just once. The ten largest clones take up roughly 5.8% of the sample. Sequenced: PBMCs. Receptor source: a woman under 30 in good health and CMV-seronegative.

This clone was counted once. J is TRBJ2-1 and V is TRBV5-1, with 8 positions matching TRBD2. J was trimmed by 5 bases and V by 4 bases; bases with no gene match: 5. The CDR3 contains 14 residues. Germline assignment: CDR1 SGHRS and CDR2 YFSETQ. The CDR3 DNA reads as TGCGCCAGCAGCACGGGGGGGCCCCACAATGAGCAGTTCTTC. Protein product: CASSTGGPHNEQFF.

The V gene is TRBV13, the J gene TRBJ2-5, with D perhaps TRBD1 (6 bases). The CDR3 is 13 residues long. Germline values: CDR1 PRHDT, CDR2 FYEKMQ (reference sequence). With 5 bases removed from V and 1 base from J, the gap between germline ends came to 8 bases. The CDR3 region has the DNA TGTGCCAGCAGCCGGGACATCCAAGAGACCCAGTACTTC. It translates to CASSRDIQETQYF.

CDR3 nucleotides: TGTGCCAGCCGAGGACTAGCGGGGGGCACAGATACGCAGTATTTT. This sequence encodes CASRGLAGGTDTQYF. This rearrangement joins TRBV6-1 to TRBJ2-3; TRBD2 agrees at 13 bases. Germline CDR1 is MNHNS and CDR2 is SASEGT. V trimming: 8 bases; J trimming: 1 base; junction bases outside the gene matches: 3. The CDR3 runs to 15 residues.

The CDR3 coding sequence is TGTGCCAGCAGCCAGGAACTAGCGGGAGATTACAATGAGCAGTTCTTC. This encodes CASSQELAGDYNEQFF. The rearrangement links TRBV13 to TRBJ2-1; 11 positions agree with TRBD2. The CDR3 runs to 16 residues. From germline, CDR1 is PRHDT and CDR2 FYEKMQ (reference sequence). Trimming removed 5 bases from V and 4 bases from J; junction bases left unmatched: 7.

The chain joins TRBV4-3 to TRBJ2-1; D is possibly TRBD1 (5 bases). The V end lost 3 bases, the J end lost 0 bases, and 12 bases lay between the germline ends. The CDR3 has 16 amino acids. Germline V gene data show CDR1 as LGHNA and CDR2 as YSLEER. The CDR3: CASSQSFGASYNEQFF. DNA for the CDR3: TGCGCCAGCAGCCAGTCCTTTGGGGCCTCCTACAATGAGCAGTTCTTC.

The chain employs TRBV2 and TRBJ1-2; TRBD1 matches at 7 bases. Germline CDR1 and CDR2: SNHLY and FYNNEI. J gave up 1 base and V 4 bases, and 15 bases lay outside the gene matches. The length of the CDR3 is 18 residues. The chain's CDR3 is CASSGWGQGVRGNYGYTF. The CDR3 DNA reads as TGTGCCAGCAGTGGCTGGGGGCAGGGGGTCAGAGGTAACTATGGCTACACCTTC. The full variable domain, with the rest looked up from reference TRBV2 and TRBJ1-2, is EPEVTQTPSHQVTQMGQEVILRCVPISNHLYFYWYRQILGQKVEFLVSFYNNEISEKSEIFDDQFSVERPDGSNFTLKIRSTKLEDSAMYFCASSGWGQGVRGNYGYTFGSGTRLTVV.

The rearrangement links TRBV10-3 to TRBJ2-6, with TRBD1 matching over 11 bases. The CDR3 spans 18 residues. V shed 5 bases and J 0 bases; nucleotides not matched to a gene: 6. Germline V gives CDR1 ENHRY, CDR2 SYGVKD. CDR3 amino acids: CAISPRDRGISGANVLTF. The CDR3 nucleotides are TGTGCCATCAGTCCCCGGGACAGGGGGATCTCTGGGGCCAACGTCCTGACTTTC.

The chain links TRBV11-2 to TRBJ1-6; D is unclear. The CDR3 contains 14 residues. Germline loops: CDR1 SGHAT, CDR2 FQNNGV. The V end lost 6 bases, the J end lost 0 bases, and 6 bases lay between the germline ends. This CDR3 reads CASSQNSYNSPLHF. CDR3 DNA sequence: TGTGCCAGCAGTCAGAACTCCTATAATTCACCCCTCCACTTT.

The CDR3 region is CASSQLLAGASNSYNEQFF. The CDR3 region has the DNA TGTGCCAGCAGCCAGTTGCTAGCGGGGGCCTCCAACTCCTACAATGAGCAGTTCTTC. This rearrangement joins TRBV14 to TRBJ2-1; 10 nucleotides line up with TRBD2. The CDR3 length is 19 residues. V lost 3 bases to trimming and J lost 0 bases; unmatched junction nucleotides: 11. Germline V lookup: CDR1 SGHDN, CDR2 FVKESK.

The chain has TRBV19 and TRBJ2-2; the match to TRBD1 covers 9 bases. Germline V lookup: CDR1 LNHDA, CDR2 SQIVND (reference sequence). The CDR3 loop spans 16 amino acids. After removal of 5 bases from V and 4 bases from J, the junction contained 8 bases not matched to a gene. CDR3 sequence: CASSPWTGATTGELFF. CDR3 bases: TGTGCCAGTAGTCCCTGGACAGGGGCTACCACCGGGGAGCTGTTTTTT.

The CDR3 protein is CASSLTSVGYTF. CDR3 DNA sequence: TGCGCCAGCAGCCTTACGAGCGTTGGCTACACCTTC. The V gene is TRBV4-1, the J gene TRBJ1-2, with D unresolved. Trimming took 4 bases from V and 7 from J, leaving 10 bases between them. Germline V gene lookup returns CDR1 MGHRA and CDR2 YSYEKL. This CDR3 has 12 amino acids.

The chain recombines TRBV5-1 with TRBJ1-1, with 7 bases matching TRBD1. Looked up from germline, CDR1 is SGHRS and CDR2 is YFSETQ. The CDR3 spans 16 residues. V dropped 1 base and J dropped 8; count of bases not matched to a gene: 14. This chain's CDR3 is CASSLNAQGIPGEAFF. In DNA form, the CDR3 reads TGCGCCAGCAGCTTGAATGCACAGGGGATCCCTGGGGAAGCTTTCTTT.

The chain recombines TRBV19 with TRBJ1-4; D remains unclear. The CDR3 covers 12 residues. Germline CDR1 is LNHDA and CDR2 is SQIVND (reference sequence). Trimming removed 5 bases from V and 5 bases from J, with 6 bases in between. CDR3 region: CASSLLNEKLFF. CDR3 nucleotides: TGTGCCAGTAGTCTTTTAAATGAAAAACTGTTTTTT.

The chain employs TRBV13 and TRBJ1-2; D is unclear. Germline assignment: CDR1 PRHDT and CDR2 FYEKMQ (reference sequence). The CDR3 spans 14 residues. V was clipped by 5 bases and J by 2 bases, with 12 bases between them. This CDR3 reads CASSGPGSNYGYTF. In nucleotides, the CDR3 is TGTGCCAGCAGCGGCCCCGGGTCGAACTATGGCTACACCTTC. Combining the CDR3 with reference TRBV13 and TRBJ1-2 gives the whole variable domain AAGVIQSPRHLIKEKRETATLKCYPIPRHDTVYWYQQGPGQDPQFLISFYEKMQSDKGSIPDRFSAQQFSDYHSELNMSSLELGDSALYFCASSGPGSNYGYTFGSGTRLTVV.

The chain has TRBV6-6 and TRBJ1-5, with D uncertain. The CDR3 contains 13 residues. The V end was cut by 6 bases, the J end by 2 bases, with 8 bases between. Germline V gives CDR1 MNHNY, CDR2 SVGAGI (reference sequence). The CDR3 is CASRPSGNQPQHF. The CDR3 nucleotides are TGTGCCAGCAGACCCTCGGGCAATCAGCCCCAGCATTTT.

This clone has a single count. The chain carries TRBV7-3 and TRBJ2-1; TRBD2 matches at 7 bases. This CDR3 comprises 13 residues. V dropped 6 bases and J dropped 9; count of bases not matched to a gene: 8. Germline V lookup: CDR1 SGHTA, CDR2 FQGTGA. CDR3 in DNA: TGTGCCAGCAGTCCAAGCGGGGCCGGTGAGCAGTTCTTC. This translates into CASSPSGAGEQFF. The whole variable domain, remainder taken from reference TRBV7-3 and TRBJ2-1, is GAGVSQTPSNKVTEKGKYVELRCDPISGHTALYWYRQSLGQGPEFLIYFQGTGAADDSGLPNDRFFAVRPEGSVSTLKIQRTERGDSAVYLCASSPSGAGEQFFGPGTRLTVL.